These 28 T cell receptor beta chains came from one sample sequenced in a study of cytomegalovirus exposure and HLA in healthy donors. In the PCR, 60 Vbeta and 13 Jbeta primers were used. TCRdb's table, derived via immunoSEQ multiplex PCR, lists solely in-frame clones and lacks some. The sample has around 92,000 clones, around 82% seen once. What was sequenced was PBMCs. These receptor sequences come from a man between 18 and 35 years old in good health and CMV-seronegative.

This clone is a singleton in its sample. The chain couples TRBV6-5 to TRBJ2-2; tentative D call: TRBD1 (5 bases). The V end lost 0 bases, the J end lost 3 bases, and 11 bases lay between the germline ends. The CDR3 has 16 amino acids. Germline CDR1 is MNHEY and CDR2 is SVGAGI. The DNA of the CDR3 is TGTGCCAGCAGTTACTCGTCCAGGGTGGACACCGGGGAGCTGTTTTTT. Its protein product is CASSYSSRVDTGELFF.

V and J are TRBV9 and TRBJ1-2, with TRBD1 as a possible D gene (6 bases). The germline V gene encodes CDR1 SGDLS and CDR2 YYNGEE. This CDR3 is 15 amino acids long. Trimming took 3 bases from V and 4 from J, leaving 16 bases between them. The DNA of the CDR3 is TGTGCCAGCAGCGCGACTCGGGACACGTTCTATGGCTACACCTTC. Protein product: CASSATRDTFYGYTF.

This clone has more than one count but fewer than ten. V usage is TRBV6-6 and J usage is TRBJ2-3; D might be TRBD1 (6 bases). The germline V gene has CDR1 MNHNY and CDR2 SVGAGI (reference sequence). The V end lost 5 bases, the J end lost 8 bases, and 17 bases lay between the germline ends. This CDR3 contains 14 residues. DNA of the CDR3: TGTGCCAGCAGTACCCCCGGGGCACAGGGTACGCAGTATTTT. It codes for CASSTPGAQGTQYF.

The genes are TRBV19 and TRBJ2-4, with D unresolved. The CDR3 runs to 17 residues. V shed 3 bases and J shed 3 bases, with 18 bases lying between them. Germline CDR1 and CDR2: LNHDA and SQIVND (reference sequence). CDR3 sequence (DNA): TGTGCCAGTAGTATGAGAGGTAGCCCTGAAGGCAAAAACATTCAGTACTTC. As protein: CASSMRGSPEGKNIQYF.

The chain joins TRBV7-2 to TRBJ2-5; D unclear. Germline V lookup: CDR1 SGHTA, CDR2 FQGNSA. CDR3 length equals 13 residues. V was clipped by 5 bases and J by 0 bases, with 7 bases between them. The CDR3 protein is CASSRRYQETQYF. The CDR3 nucleotides are TGTGCCAGCAGCCGGAGATACCAAGAGACCCAGTACTTC.

Only one count was recorded for this clone. The V call is TRBV11-2, the J call TRBJ2-7; D gene unclear. The CDR3 has 12 residues. Germline CDR1 reads SGHAT; CDR2 reads FQNNGV. The V end was cut by 5 bases, the J end by 3 bases, with 8 bases between. The CDR3, as DNA: TGTGCCAGCAGCATCGAGAACTACGAGCAGTACTTC. As protein: CASSIENYEQYF.

The J gene is TRBJ2-7, the V gene TRBV11-1, with TRBD1 matching over 8 bases. The CDR3 is 14 residues long. V gave up 4 bases and J gave up 3 bases; unmatched junction bases: 5. Germline V gene lookup returns CDR1 SGHAT and CDR2 FQDESV (reference sequence). The CDR3 loop reads CASSSGTGYYEQYF. The CDR3 DNA is TGTGCCAGCAGCTCCGGGACAGGCTACTACGAGCAGTACTTC.

The V and J genes are TRBV5-1 and TRBJ2-7; TRBD2 matches at 15 bases. V was clipped by 0 bases and J by 8 bases; unmatched bases: 3. The CDR3 covers 15 residues. Germline values: CDR1 SGHRS, CDR2 YFSETQ. The CDR3 DNA reads TGCGCCAGCAGCTTGGCAGGGACTAGCGGGGGGCAGCAGTACTTC. Translation: CASSLAGTSGGQQYF.

The CDR3 region is CAWRGTERGGYTF. CDR3 in DNA: TGTGCCTGGAGGGGGACAGAACGTGGCGGCTACACCTTC. The chain joins TRBV30 to TRBJ1-2, with TRBD1 matching 7 bases. Germline CDR1 and CDR2: GTSNPN and SVGIG (reference sequence). The CDR3 has 13 residues. Germline trimming cut 3 bases from V and 8 bases from J; bases unmatched to any gene: 9.

This clone was seen a single time. The V call is TRBV19, the J call TRBJ2-6; D possibly corresponds to TRBD2 (5 bases). The CDR3 is made up of 16 amino acids. Germline-derived CDR1 and CDR2 are LNHDA and SQIVND (reference sequence). With 4 bases removed from V and 0 bases from J, the gap between germline ends came to 10 bases. Here the CDR3 DNA reads TGTGCCAGTAGTAACGGACTGCGCTCTGGGGCCAACGTCCTGACTTTC. Its protein is CASSNGLRSGANVLTF.

In the case of this clone: Different DNA sequences within this sample yield the same CDR3. The chain recombines TRBV5-1 with TRBJ2-7; TRBD1 matches 8 bases. V lost 3 bases, J lost 4 bases, and 6 bases stayed unmatched. CDR1 and CDR2 (germline): SGHRS, YFSETQ. The CDR3 is 14 amino acids. For the CDR3, the DNA is TGCGCCAGCAGCTCCGGGACAGGCGCTTACGAGCAGTACTTC. It encodes CASSSGTGAYEQYF.

J is TRBJ2-1 and V is TRBV10-2, with D possibly being TRBD1 (7 bases). Germline V lookup: CDR1 WSHSY, CDR2 SAAADI. V lost 2 bases, J lost 9 bases, and 11 bases lay in between. This CDR3 has 13 amino acids. Written as DNA, the CDR3 is TGCGCCAGCAGTGAGCAGGGGGGCACTGAGCAGTTCTTC. Amino acid sequence: CASSEQGGTEQFF.

The chain combines TRBV18 with TRBJ1-1, with D possibly matching TRBD1 (6 bases). Trimming cost V 3 bases and J 3 bases, with 14 bases left between them. Germline V lookup: CDR1 KGHSH, CDR2 LQKENI. CDR3 length: 15 residues. Here the CDR3 reads CASSPLGGPDTEAFF. CDR3 bases: TGTGCCAGCTCACCCCTCGGGGGGCCGGACACTGAAGCTTTCTTT.

This chain joins TRBV5-4 and TRBJ1-5, with TRBD1 as a possible D gene (6 bases). Germline V gives CDR1 SGHNT, CDR2 YYREEE (reference sequence). The CDR3 has 14 amino acids. V lost 2 bases and J lost 1, with 7 bases in between. As DNA, the CDR3 is TGTGCCAGCAGCTTCCAGGGGAGCAATCAGCCCCAGCATTTT. Translating it yields CASSFQGSNQPQHF.

The chain joins TRBV5-1 to TRBJ1-2; 7 bases match TRBD1. The germline gives CDR1 SGHRS, CDR2 YFSETQ. The CDR3 length is 16 residues. V lost 0 bases, J lost 7 bases, and 12 bases stayed unmatched. DNA of the CDR3: TGCGCCAGCAGCTTGGCCCCGACAGCTCACAGGGGTGGCTACACCTTC. This translates into CASSLAPTAHRGGYTF.

This sequence joins TRBV30 and TRBJ1-4, with unresolved D. Trimming stripped 2 bases from V and 7 bases from J, with 14 bases between. The CDR3 has 14 amino acids. Germline V gives CDR1 GTSNPN, CDR2 SVGIG (reference sequence). This CDR3 is CAWSLEGGSEKLFF. The CDR3 DNA reads as TGTGCCTGGAGTTTAGAGGGAGGATCTGAAAAACTGTTTTTT. Together with reference TRBV30 and TRBJ1-4, the CDR3 gives the full variable domain: SQTIHQWPATLVQPVGSPLSLECTVEGTSNPNLYWYRQAAGRGLQLLFYSVGIGQISSEVPQNLSASRPQDRQFILSSKKLLLSDSGFYLCAWSLEGGSEKLFFGSGTQLSVL.

The V and J genes are TRBV19 and TRBJ1-2; D might be TRBD1 (6 bases). The CDR3 consists of 15 residues. Per the germline V gene, CDR1 is LNHDA and CDR2 is SQIVND (reference sequence). Trimming pared 6 bases from V and 1 base from J, leaving 15 bases between. CDR3 bases: TGTGCCAGTAGCGAGAGACAGGAATTTAACTATGGCTACACCTTC. It translates to CASSERQEFNYGYTF. The full variable domain, in which reference TRBV19 and TRBJ1-2 provide the parts outside the CDR3, is DGGITQSPKYLFRKEGQNVTLSCEQNLNHDAMYWYRQDPGQGLRLIYYSQIVNDFQKGDIAEGYSVSREKKESFPLTVTSAQKNPTAFYLCASSERQEFNYGYTFGSGTRLTVV.

This chain connects TRBV18 to TRBJ1-1; a possible D gene is TRBD1 (6 bases). The CDR3 runs 15 residues. Germline loops: CDR1 KGHSH, CDR2 LQKENI. With 4 bases removed from V and 3 bases from J, the gap between germline ends came to 15 bases. CDR3 DNA sequence: TGTGCCAGCTCACTCACGAAGGGGGGGGACACTGAAGCTTTCTTT. It translates to CASSLTKGGDTEAFF.

This chain links TRBV10-2 with TRBJ2-3; 7 bases map to TRBD1. CDR1 is WSHSY, CDR2 SAAADI, per germline. Trimming cost V 7 bases and J 2 bases; bases outside gene matches: 6. This CDR3 contains 14 residues. The CDR3 is CASIRDRYTDTQYF. The CDR3 nucleotides are TGCGCCAGCATCAGGGACAGATACACAGATACGCAGTATTTT.

This rearrangement joins TRBV5-4 to TRBJ1-2; 8 nucleotides line up with TRBD1. V was pared by 4 bases and J by 0 bases, with 5 bases of the junction left unmatched. This CDR3 region has 15 residues. Germline V lookup: CDR1 SGHNT, CDR2 YYREEE (reference sequence). The DNA of the CDR3 is TGTGCCAGCAGCCGGACAGGGAGGACTAACTATGGCTACACCTTC. Its translation is CASSRTGRTNYGYTF.

The V gene is TRBV2, the J gene TRBJ1-2; 7 positions match TRBD1. With 6 bases clipped from V and 5 bases from J, the junction kept 6 bases outside the gene matches. CDR1 is SNHLY, CDR2 FYNNEI, per germline. This CDR3 region has 13 residues. The chain's CDR3 is CASRQGQGYGYTF. As DNA, the CDR3 is TGTGCCAGCAGACAGGGGCAGGGGTATGGCTACACCTTC.

V is TRBV2 and J is TRBJ1-5; 7 bases agree with TRBD1. The CDR3 extends over 13 amino acids. Per germline, CDR1 SNHLY and CDR2 FYNNEI. The J segment lost 6 bases and the V segment lost 7 bases, leaving 6 bases of the junction unmatched. The CDR3 here is CASKGAGGQPQHF. CDR3 nucleotides: TGTGCCAGCAAGGGGGCAGGGGGTCAGCCCCAGCATTTT. The full variable domain, rest sourced from reference TRBV2 and TRBJ1-5, is EPEVTQTPSHQVTQMGQEVILRCVPISNHLYFYWYRQILGQKVEFLVSFYNNEISEKSEIFDDQFSVERPDGSNFTLKIRSTKLEDSAMYFCASKGAGGQPQHFGDGTRLSIL.

The chain joins TRBV5-1 to TRBJ2-3, with 14 bases that match TRBD2. This CDR3 region has 18 residues. The V segment lost 4 bases and the J segment 0 bases; nucleotides outside the gene matches: 7. From germline, CDR1 is SGHRS and CDR2 YFSETQ. Here the CDR3 DNA reads TGCGCCAGCAGCCGGGGGACTAGCGGGGGACGCAGCACAGATACGCAGTATTTT. Its protein is CASSRGTSGGRSTDTQYF.

The rearrangement links TRBV12-5 to TRBJ2-7; TRBD1 aligns across 8 bases. Germline CDR1 and CDR2: LGHNT and FRNRAP. CDR3 length: 14 residues. Trimming at V came to 1 base and at J to 4 bases, leaving 3 bases not matched to a gene. The CDR3 region is CASGLEQGAYEQYF. CDR3 DNA: TGTGCTAGTGGTTTGGAGCAGGGGGCTTACGAGCAGTACTTC.

DNA of the CDR3: TGTGCCAGCAGTCCCGACCGGGGATTCAACACAGATACGCAGTATTTT. Translated, it gives CASSPDRGFNTDTQYF. This chain connects TRBV9 to TRBJ2-3, with a possible D match to TRBD2 (5 bases). Germline lookup yields CDR1 SGDLS and CDR2 YYNGEE. V lost 5 bases to trimming and J lost 2 bases, with 18 bases between them. CDR3 size: 16 residues.

This clone was counted only a few times. CDR3 protein: CASSDGGYNQPQHF. The CDR3 DNA sequence: TGTGCCAGCAGTGACGGCGGCTACAATCAGCCCCAGCATTTT. This chain uses TRBV2 with TRBJ1-5; D call uncertain. V was trimmed by 3 bases and J by 3 bases, leaving 9 bases between them. The CDR3 loop spans 14 amino acids. From germline, CDR1 is SNHLY and CDR2 FYNNEI.

The V call is TRBV9, the J call TRBJ1-1; D is uncertain. V lost 1 base and J 1 base, leaving 11 bases between the germline ends. The CDR3 loop spans 15 amino acids. Germline V gene data show CDR1 as SGDLS and CDR2 as YYNGEE. CDR3 amino acids: CASSVLGGKNTEAFF. The CDR3 region has the DNA TGTGCCAGCAGCGTATTGGGAGGAAAGAACACTGAAGCTTTCTTT. The full variable domain, in which reference TRBV9 and TRBJ1-1 provide the parts outside the CDR3, is DSGVTQTPKHLITATGQRVTLRCSPRSGDLSVYWYQQSLDQGLQFLIQYYNGEERAKGNILERFSAQQFPDLHSELNLSSLELGDSALYFCASSVLGGKNTEAFFGQGTRLTVV.

The rearrangement joins TRBV9 to TRBJ2-6; 7 bases fit TRBD1. CDR3 length: 15 amino acids. Germline loops: CDR1 SGDLS, CDR2 YYNGEE. Losses at the gene ends were 2 bases for V and 2 bases for J; bases not matched to a gene: 1. The CDR3 bases are TGTGCCAGCAGCGTCGACAGGGCTGGGGCCAACGTCCTGACTTTC. Encoded protein: CASSVDRAGANVLTF.